Here is one T cell receptor beta chain with its context. The naive CD8 fraction comprised CD45RO-negative cells positively selected for CCR7 and excluded terminally differentiated effector memory CD45RA+ cells. Deep-level settings were used for running the assay. Only in-frame clones appear in the TCRdb table, and some are missing; sequencing was by immunoSEQ multiplex PCR. This sample carries fewer than 800,000 clones, approximately 90% of them seen once, and the ten largest clones take approximately 24%. This specimen belongs to a study of shared clonotypes between healthy human individuals. Germline values: CDR1 SEHNR, CDR2 FQNEAQ (reference sequence). The germline V and J ends were trimmed by 4 bases and 8 bases, with 18 bases remaining between them. This CDR3 spans 15 amino acids.

Sequenced input: naive CD8+ T cells sorted from blood. This clonotype was obtained from a man aged 25-45 years in good health. V is TRBV7-9 and J is TRBJ2-1, with D perhaps TRBD1 (6 bases). CDR3 bases: TGTGCCAGCAGCTCCCCCGAGGGCCCAGGGGATGAGCAGTTCTTC. Amino acid sequence: CASSSPEGPGDEQFF.